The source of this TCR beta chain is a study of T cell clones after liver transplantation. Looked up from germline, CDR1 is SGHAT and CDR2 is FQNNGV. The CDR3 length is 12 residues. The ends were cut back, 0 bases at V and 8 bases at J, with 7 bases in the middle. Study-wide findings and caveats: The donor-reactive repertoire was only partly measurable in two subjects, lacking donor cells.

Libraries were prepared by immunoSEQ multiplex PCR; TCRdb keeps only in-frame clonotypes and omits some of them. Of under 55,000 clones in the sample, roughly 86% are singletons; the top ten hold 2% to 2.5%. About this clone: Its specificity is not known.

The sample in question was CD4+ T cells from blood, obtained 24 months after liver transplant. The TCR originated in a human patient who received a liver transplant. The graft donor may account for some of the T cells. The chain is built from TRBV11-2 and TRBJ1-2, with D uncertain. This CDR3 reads CASSLDGVGYTF. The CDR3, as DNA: TGTGCCAGCAGCTTAGACGGCGTGGGCTACACCTTC.